Listed here are 28 T cell receptor beta chains from one sample, sequenced in a study of blood T cell repertoires in COVID-19. TCRdb's table, derived via immunoSEQ multiplex PCR, lists solely in-frame clones and lacks some. The sample consists of 220,000 or so clones, around 88% of them appearing once. What was sequenced was PBMCs or T cells enriched from blood (not recorded which). These receptors were taken from a woman between 45 and 65 years old with acute COVID-19.

In the case of this clone: Relative to the germline gene, one junction end is altered; a read error may explain this. The chain is built from TRBV6-2 or TRBV6-3 and TRBJ2-1; 13 bases line up with TRBD2. CDR3 size: 17 residues. Germline CDR1 MNHEY, CDR2 SVGEGT. CDR3 sequence reads: CAGSYTSGRGRDNEQFF. The CDR3 DNA reads as TGTGCCGGCAGTTACACTAGCGGGAGGGGGAGGGACAATGAGCAGTTCTTC.

The gene calls are TRBV6-5 and TRBJ2-7, with 12 bases identical to TRBD1. The germline CDR1 and CDR2 sequences are MNHEY and SVGAGI. The CDR3 contains 15 residues. The ends lost 4 bases at V and 5 bases at J; junction bases unmatched: 6. This chain's CDR3 is CASSSAGTGGHEQYF. CDR3 sequence (DNA): TGTGCCAGCAGTTCAGCCGGGACAGGGGGCCACGAGCAGTACTTC.

The V call is TRBV11-2, the J call TRBJ2-7, with TRBD1 matching 7 bases. J gave up 6 bases and V 0 bases, and 5 bases lay outside the gene matches. Germline-derived CDR1 and CDR2 are SGHAT and FQNNGV. The CDR3 extends over 14 amino acids. This CDR3 reads CASSLDLGQIEQYF. CDR3 bases: TGTGCCAGCAGCTTAGATTTGGGACAGATCGAGCAGTACTTC.

The table lists this clone with a few counts. This rearrangement joins TRBV10-3 to TRBJ2-1; possible D gene TRBD1, 6 bases. V dropped 8 bases and J dropped 5 bases, with 10 bases sitting between them. The CDR3 spans 12 residues. Germline V CDR1 and CDR2: ENHRY, SYGVKD. The DNA for the CDR3 is TGTGCCATCCGTGGACAGAACAATGAGCAGTTCTTC. Protein sequence: CAIRGQNNEQFF.

This chain uses TRBV5-6 with TRBJ1-1; D perhaps matches TRBD1 (5 bases). The CDR3 sequence is 15 residues long. Germline V gives CDR1 SGHDT, CDR2 YYEEEE. V shed 4 bases and J shed 0 bases, with 13 bases lying between them. CDR3 protein: CASSAPDSLNTEAFF. The CDR3 nucleotides are TGTGCCAGCAGCGCGCCCGACAGTCTGAACACTGAAGCTTTCTTT.

Comment on this clone: A read error may produce the germline difference seen at one junction end. The CDR3 loop is CASSFSGSEEFF. CDR3 coding DNA: TGTGCCAGCAGTTTTTCCGGGAGTGAGGAGTTCTTC. This chain connects TRBV28 to TRBJ2-1, with D possibly TRBD2 on 6 matching bases. The germline V gene has CDR1 MDHEN and CDR2 SYDVKM. There are 12 residues in the CDR3.

This clone came up once. In nucleotides, the CDR3 is TGTGCCAGCAGTTTTGTGGGCTCCACCTCACCCCTCCACTTT. Translating gives CASSFVGSTSPLHF. The chain employs TRBV27 and TRBJ1-6; D unclear. This CDR3 contains 14 residues. Germline V gene lookup returns CDR1 MNHEY and CDR2 SMNVEV (reference sequence). The germline V and J ends were trimmed by 3 bases and 10 bases, with 13 bases remaining between them.

The chain couples TRBV4-1 to TRBJ2-7, with 14 bases matching TRBD2. V dropped 1 base and J dropped 4; count of bases not matched to a gene: 3. CDR1 and CDR2 from the germline V gene are MGHRA and YSYEKL. This CDR3 contains 16 residues. CDR3 DNA: TGCGCCAGCAGCCAAGGGGGACTAGCGGGAGCGTACGAGCAGTACTTC. Its protein product is CASSQGGLAGAYEQYF.

The rearrangement joins TRBV5-6 to TRBJ2-3; 7 bases are shared with TRBD1. The germline V gene has CDR1 SGHDT and CDR2 YYEEEE. V dropped 4 bases and J dropped 6; count of bases not matched to a gene: 2. The CDR3 contains 12 residues. The CDR3 DNA follows: TGTGCCAGCAGCATACAGGGGGATACGCAGTATTTT. It codes for CASSIQGDTQYF.

This chain connects TRBV27 to TRBJ2-1; 10 nucleotides line up with TRBD2. CDR3 length: 18 amino acids. V shed 3 bases and J 4 bases; nucleotides not matched to a gene: 12. Germline CDR1 and CDR2: MNHEY and SMNVEV (reference sequence). DNA for the CDR3: TGTGCCAGCAGTTTTGAGGCGGCTAGCGGGAGTTGGTACAATGAGCAGTTCTTC. Its translation is CASSFEAASGSWYNEQFF.

This rearrangement joins TRBV6-5 to TRBJ2-5, with no clear D. V shed 6 bases and J shed 0 bases, with 8 bases lying between them. CDR1 is MNHEY and CDR2 is SVGAGI in the germline V gene. The CDR3 spans 13 residues. For the CDR3, the DNA is TGTGCCAGCAGCCCCGGGTACCAAGAGACCCAGTACTTC. Residues: CASSPGYQETQYF.

This clone was detected only once. This chain joins TRBV5-1 and TRBJ2-7; 8 bases are a match to TRBD1. Germline CDR1 reads SGHRS; CDR2 reads YFSETQ. This CDR3 has 16 residues. Trimming took 2 bases from V and 2 from J; bases not matched to a gene: 9. In DNA form, the CDR3 reads TGCGCCAGCAGCTTTAGACCCGGGACAGGAGCCTACGAGCAGTACTTC. Protein: CASSFRPGTGAYEQYF. The entire variable domain, with the rest obtained from reference TRBV5-1 and TRBJ2-7, is as follows: KAGVTQTPRYLIKTRGQQVTLSCSPISGHRSVSWYQQTPGQGLQFLFEYFSETQRNKGNFPGRFSGRQFSNSRSEMNVSTLELGDSALYLCASSFRPGTGAYEQYFGPGTRLTVT.

The rearrangement links TRBV21-1 to TRBJ1-5. TRBV21-1 is recorded as a pseudogene. This CDR3 is 16 amino acids long. CDR3 region: CASSKTTGYSNQPQHF. CDR3 coding DNA: TGTGCCAGCAGCAAAACTACCGGATATAGCAATCAGCCCCAGCATTTT.

The chain links TRBV19 to TRBJ2-7; 9 bases are a match to TRBD1. The CDR3 is 14 amino acids. After removal of 10 bases from V and 5 bases from J, the junction contained 12 bases not matched to a gene. Germline CDR1 LNHDA, CDR2 SQIVND (reference sequence). As DNA, the CDR3 is TGTGCCACCGGACAGGGGATTTTTTTTAACGAGCAGTACTTC. It codes for CATGQGIFFNEQYF. Based on the CDR3 plus reference TRBV19 and TRBJ2-7, the full variable domain is DGGITQSPKYLFRKEGQNVTLSCEQNLNHDAMYWYRQDPGQGLRLIYYSQIVNDFQKGDIAEGYSVSREKKESFPLTVTSAQKNPTAFYLCATGQGIFFNEQYFGPGTRLTVT.

The CDR3 sequence: CASSPPSSGWDTQYF. CDR3 DNA: TGTGCCAGCTCACCACCGTCCAGCGGGTGGGATACGCAGTATTTT. The chain combines TRBV18 with TRBJ2-3; D is perhaps TRBD2 (6 bases). In germline, CDR1 is KGHSH, CDR2 LQKENI. Trimming left V 0 bases short and J 6 bases short, with 13 bases between. The CDR3 runs 15 residues.

The gene calls are TRBV27 and TRBJ2-7; 12 bases fit TRBD2. The CDR3 is made up of 16 amino acids. Per germline, CDR1 MNHEY and CDR2 SMNVEV (reference sequence). J gave up 4 bases and V 5 bases, and 9 bases lay outside the gene matches. CDR3 DNA sequence: TGTGCCAGCAGTCCTACCCGACTAGCGGGAGTATACGAGCAGTACTTC. Protein product: CASSPTRLAGVYEQYF.

The rearrangement joins TRBV6-5 to TRBJ1-1; 8 nucleotides match TRBD1. Trimming took 5 bases from V and 0 from J; bases not matched to a gene: 5. CDR1 is MNHEY and CDR2 is SVGAGI in the germline V gene. CDR3 length: 15 residues. The CDR3 here is CASSPGQAMNTEAFF. The CDR3 DNA reads TGTGCCAGCAGTCCGGGACAGGCGATGAACACTGAAGCTTTCTTT.

The chain couples TRBV18 to TRBJ2-7; possible D gene TRBD1, 6 bases. Between the trimmed V and J ends, which lost 2 bases and 4 bases, there was a span of 15 bases. CDR1 KGHSH and CDR2 LQKENI come from the germline V gene. The length of the CDR3 is 15 residues. CDR3 DNA sequence: TGTGCCAGCTCACCATCGACAGGTCAGGGTTACGAGCAGTACTTC. This encodes CASSPSTGQGYEQYF.

V usage is TRBV5-1 and J usage is TRBJ2-5; 9 bases align to TRBD2. V lost 2 bases and J lost 5; bases outside the gene matches: 10. In germline, CDR1 is SGHRS, CDR2 YFSETQ. CDR3 size: 16 residues. CDR3 residues: CASSFGLAYLLETQYF. The DNA for the CDR3 is TGCGCCAGCAGCTTTGGACTAGCGTACCTCTTGGAGACCCAGTACTTC.

This clone appeared a few times. The genes are TRBV27 and TRBJ2-4; perhaps TRBD2 as D (5 bases). V shed 0 bases and J shed 7 bases, with 19 bases lying between them. CDR3 length: 17 residues. The germline CDR1 and CDR2 sequences are MNHEY and SMNVEV (reference sequence). DNA of the CDR3: TGTGCCAGCAGTTTATCGTTGGGGAGTGATTTCAGGAACATTCAGTACTTC. It is translated as CASSLSLGSDFRNIQYF.

The chain is built from TRBV10-2 and TRBJ1-2; the D gene is possibly TRBD1 (6 bases). The V gene's germline CDR1 is WSHSY and CDR2 SAAADI. V was shortened by 9 bases and J by 8 bases, with 22 bases between the two germline ends. The CDR3 is 14 amino acids. The DNA of the CDR3 is TGCGCCAGTGGACAGTCGGTAGACTATTTAGGCTACACCTTC. Its translation is CASGQSVDYLGYTF.

The rearrangement joins TRBV6-5 to TRBJ1-4, with TRBD1 identical over 7 bases. Germline V CDR1 and CDR2: MNHEY, SVGAGI. V dropped 6 bases and J dropped 4; count of bases not matched to a gene: 8. The CDR3 is 15 residues long. DNA for the CDR3: TGTGCCAGCAGCCGAAGACAGGGCAGTAATGAAAAACTGTTTTTT. It translates to CASSRRQGSNEKLFF.

This clone was seen only a few times. The genes are TRBV6-6 and TRBJ2-1, with D unclear. CDR1 is MNHNY and CDR2 is SVGAGI in the germline V gene (reference sequence). The CDR3 sequence is 14 residues long. The germline V and J ends were trimmed by 6 bases and 6 bases, with 15 bases remaining between them. The CDR3 sequence is CASSYTANFNEQFF. The CDR3 DNA follows: TGTGCCAGCAGCTACACCGCGAACTTCAATGAGCAGTTCTTC.

CDR3: CASSLLRGRADTQYF. CDR3 nucleotide sequence: TGTGCCAGCAGCTTACTCAGGGGGCGAGCAGATACGCAGTATTTT. The chain combines TRBV7-9 with TRBJ2-3, with 8 positions matching TRBD1. J gave up 4 bases and V 2 bases, and 5 bases lay outside the gene matches. There are 15 residues in the CDR3. In germline, CDR1 is SEHNR, CDR2 FQNEAQ (reference sequence).

V gene TRBV11-2 combines with J gene TRBJ1-2; D unclear. Germline assignment: CDR1 SGHAT and CDR2 FQNNGV. The CDR3 spans 15 residues. The V end was cut by 1 base, the J end by 9 bases, with 18 bases between. DNA of the CDR3: TGTGCCAGCAGCTTAGTAGGCGGCAGCCTTTGGAGCTACACCTTC. This translates into CASSLVGGSLWSYTF.

V usage is TRBV28 and J usage is TRBJ2-1; D perhaps matches TRBD2 (5 bases). The germline V gene encodes CDR1 MDHEN and CDR2 SYDVKM. V lost 6 bases and J lost 10, with 22 bases in between. This CDR3 region has 15 residues. CDR3 nucleotide sequence: TGTGCCAGCAGCACAATAGCGAGGATGTCGTGGGAGCAGTTCTTC. It specifies CASSTIARMSWEQFF.

The chain couples TRBV7-9 to TRBJ2-1; 7 nucleotides align to TRBD2. The CDR3 covers 14 residues. The ends lost 2 bases at V and 7 bases at J; junction bases unmatched: 5. Looked up from germline, CDR1 is SEHNR and CDR2 is FQNEAQ (reference sequence). This chain's CDR3 is CASSLSFGGNEQFF. In DNA, the CDR3 is TGTGCCAGCAGCTTAAGTTTCGGGGGGAATGAGCAGTTCTTC.

The genes are TRBV11-2 and TRBJ1-2; 7 bases line up with TRBD1. The V and J ends lost 3 bases and 2 bases, in that order; junction bases with no gene match: 3. CDR3 length equals 14 residues. CDR1 SGHAT and CDR2 FQNNGV come from the germline V gene. The CDR3 coding sequence is TGTGCCAGCAGCTTGGCGACAGGGAACTATGGCTACACCTTC. Translated, it gives CASSLATGNYGYTF.